The sequence of this TCR beta chain was determined in a study of T cell repertoires in ileal Crohn's disease. The table lists this clone with a few counts. Its specificity is not known. Clones were sequenced by immunoSEQ multiplex PCR, and TCRdb holds only the in-frame ones, with some missing. The repertoire has about 14,000 clones, 70% to 90% of them found once; the top ten carry 3.7%. This CDR3 is built from 12 residues. V lost 2 bases to trimming and J lost 11 bases; unmatched junction nucleotides: 3. CDR1 is WNHNN, CDR2 SYGVQD, per germline (reference sequence). Findings and limits, study-wide: Active smokers at surgery had more clonal expansions than non-smokers.

J is TRBJ2-3 and V is TRBV10-1; 8 positions match TRBD2. Sequencing used ileal tissue. The TCR sequence derives from an adult with Crohn's disease. CDR3 amino acids: CASSEGLAGQYF. The CDR3 DNA follows: TGCGCCAGCAGTGAGGGGCTAGCGGGGCAGTATTTT.